This T cell receptor (beta chain) was obtained from a study of T cell clusters in autoimmune cytopenias. Notes on the study in general: Compared with active autoimmune hepatitis patients, healthy donors showed 2.5 to 3-fold more exclusive TRB clusters. Primary autoimmune cytopenia patients seemingly lacked the physiological T cell clusters found in healthy donors. TRB repertoire shifts in secondary cytopenia and chronic lymphocytic leukemia mostly reflected lymphoma, not autoimmunity. The cluster-lack signature was not seen for secondary cytopenia versus chronic lymphocytic leukemia.

TRB was amplified by touch-down multiplex PCR, primer pools A and B combined. TCRdb re-called the multiplex PCR reads; one entry per CDR3 protein, DNA not given. Here the sample table reports almost 6,000 distinct CDR3 sequences. This CDR3 is 12 amino acids long. In germline, CDR1 is KGHSH, CDR2 LQKENI. This clonotype is deemed medium-sized by its frequency. Its cognate antigen is unknown. Some 34,000 genome equivalents of blood DNA were amplified for TRB. The chain combines TRBV18 with TRBJ2-7; with no DNA, the TCRdb D assignment of TRBD2 cannot be verified. The TCR originated in a human donor with an autoimmune cytopenia or autoimmune hepatitis (not recorded which). Material for sequencing was peripheral blood. The CDR3 sequence: CASSPRVYEQYF. The full variable domain, its missing parts supplied by reference TRBV18 and TRBJ2-7, is NAGVMQNPRHLVRRRGQEARLRCSPMKGHSHVYWYRQLPEEGLKFMVYLQKENIIDESGMPKERFSAEFPKEGPSILRIQQVVRGDSAAYFCASSPRVYEQYFGPGTRLTVT.